This T cell receptor beta chain was obtained from a study of T-cell memory formation after mild COVID-19. Study conclusions and caveats: A balance of CD4 and CD8 characterized clones contracting day 15 to 85, whereas later expanders leaned CD4+.

To note about this clonotype: Its antigen is unknown.

Constant-segment primers served in 5'RACE that generated TCR alpha and TCR beta cDNA libraries bearing sample barcodes and UMIs. Via MiXCR, TCRdb re-called the 5' RACE reads, giving one row per CDR3 protein. The sample yields some 600,000 distinct CDR3 sequences, 17% seen once. Losses at the gene ends were 3 bases for V and 2 bases for J; bases not matched to a gene: 11. Germline V lookup: CDR1 KGHSH, CDR2 LQKENI. This CDR3 has 17 amino acids. Sequencing was done on a sample of PBMCs or a T cell subset sorted from them (not recorded which). This chain connects TRBV18 to TRBJ1-1, with TRBD1 matching 8 bases. This clonotype was obtained from an adult woman who had mild COVID-19 (a few samples of this study predate the infection). Cell type and time point are not known. The CDR3: CASSPPRTGSINTEAFF. The CDR3 bases are TGTGCCAGCTCACCTCCGCGGACAGGGAGCATTAACACTGAAGCTTTCTTT.